Following are 21 T cell receptor beta chains from one sample sequenced in a study of blood T cell repertoires in COVID-19. Profiled with immunoSEQ multiplex PCR; TCRdb holds only in-frame clones, not every one. The table has roughly 150,000 clones, about 88% seen once. Sequenced: peripheral blood. These receptors were taken from an elderly woman with COVID-19, enrolled during active disease.

This rearrangement joins TRBV6-4 to TRBJ2-1; TRBD1 is a possible D gene (7 bases). CDR1 MRHNA and CDR2 SNTAGT come from the germline V gene. The CDR3 contains 14 residues. Trimming shortened V by 6 bases and J by 0 bases, and 9 bases separated the two germline ends. CDR3 sequence reads: CASRRDSSYNEQFF. The CDR3 bases are TGTGCCAGCAGGCGGGACAGCTCCTACAATGAGCAGTTCTTC.

With regard to this clone: At one boundary the junction diverges from the germline segment, which might be a read error. The rearrangement joins TRBV3-1 (or the pseudogene TRBV3-2) to TRBJ1-3; D remains unclear. CDR1 is LGHDT, CDR2 YNNKEL, per germline (reference sequence). There are 16 residues in the CDR3. This chain's CDR3 is CASRQGTRFSGNTIYF. For the CDR3, the DNA is TGTGCCAGCAGACAAGGCACTCGGTTCTCTGGAAACACCATATATTTT.

This clone has just a few counts. The chain recombines TRBV12-3 or TRBV12-4 with TRBJ1-1; D unclear. This CDR3 comprises 13 residues. Trimming left V 5 bases short and J 0 bases short, with 7 bases between. The CDR3 loop reads CASSTKLNTEAFF. The CDR3 DNA is TGTGCCAGCAGTACAAAGTTGAACACTGAAGCTTTCTTT.

The chain recombines TRBV7-6 with TRBJ2-7; perhaps TRBD1 as D (5 bases). The CDR3 covers 15 residues. With 3 bases removed from V and 5 bases from J, the gap between germline ends came to 17 bases. Germline V gene lookup returns CDR1 SGHVS and CDR2 FNYEAQ. The CDR3 region has the DNA TGTGCCAGCAGCTTGACAGCGACTGGCAGGAACGAGCAGTACTTC. It encodes CASSLTATGRNEQYF.

J is TRBJ2-7 and V is TRBV6-6; 13 positions agree with TRBD2. Germline V gives CDR1 MNHNY, CDR2 SVGAGI (reference sequence). The V segment lost 7 bases and the J segment 6 bases; nucleotides outside the gene matches: 6. The CDR3 spans 14 residues. For the CDR3, the DNA is TGTGCCAGCATTTTACTAGCGGGAGGGCTCGAGCAGTACTTC. Amino acid sequence: CASILLAGGLEQYF.

This chain joins TRBV9 and TRBJ2-1, with D tentatively TRBD2 (6 bases). The CDR3 covers 18 residues. V was shortened by 0 bases and J by 7 bases, with 23 bases between the two germline ends. CDR1 and CDR2 (germline): SGDLS, YYNGEE. CDR3 in DNA: TGTGCCAGCAGCGTAGGGCCGTCGGGAGCGGGTTCTGATAATGAGCAGTTCTTC. Protein: CASSVGPSGAGSDNEQFF.

The chain employs TRBV11-2 and TRBJ2-3; D is unresolved. CDR1 is SGHAT and CDR2 is FQNNGV in the germline V gene. The CDR3 is made up of 12 amino acids. Trimming took 4 bases from V and 2 from J, leaving 4 bases between them. CDR3 coding DNA: TGTGCCAGCAGCTCCTCCACAGATACGCAGTATTTT. As protein: CASSSSTDTQYF.

CDR3 region: CASSLVRAGDWNNSPLHF. CDR3 nucleotides: TGTGCCAGCAGCTTAGTGAGGGCAGGGGATTGGAATAATTCACCCCTCCACTTT. The chain joins TRBV7-2 to TRBJ1-6; D is possibly TRBD1 (6 bases). The V end was cut by 1 base, the J end by 5 bases, with 18 bases between. Germline CDR1 SGHTA, CDR2 FQGNSA. The CDR3 is made up of 18 amino acids.

The chain has TRBV11-2 and TRBJ2-1, with TRBD2 matching 7 bases. This CDR3 has 15 amino acids. V gave up 8 bases and J gave up 0 bases; unmatched junction bases: 7. CDR1 and CDR2 from the germline V gene are SGHAT and FQNNGV. CDR3 in DNA: TGTGCCAGCGTCGAGGGCGGGGGCTCCTACAATGAGCAGTTCTTC. It yields the protein CASVEGGGSYNEQFF.

A few counts support this clone. This chain joins TRBV5-1 and TRBJ2-2; 10 bases line up with TRBD1. Germline trimming cut 2 bases from V and 6 bases from J; bases unmatched to any gene: 1. CDR1 and CDR2 (germline): SGHRS, YFSETQ. This CDR3 contains 14 residues. CDR3 loop: CASSLGQGAGELFF. DNA for the CDR3: TGCGCCAGCAGCTTAGGACAGGGGGCCGGGGAGCTGTTTTTT.

The V gene is TRBV7-3, the J gene TRBJ1-1, with unresolved D. Germline V CDR1 and CDR2: SGHTA, FQGTGA. The CDR3 runs to 13 residues. Trimming took off 6 bases at V and 3 bases at J, with 11 bases between the two ends. CDR3: CASSSNSDTEAFF. Written as DNA, the CDR3 is TGTGCCAGCAGTTCTAACTCCGACACTGAAGCTTTCTTT.

This chain connects TRBV7-9 to TRBJ1-4, with 9 bases lining up with TRBD1. CDR1 SEHNR and CDR2 FQNEAQ come from the germline V gene (reference sequence). The V gene end was trimmed by 4 bases and the J gene end by 7 bases; junction bases not matched to a gene: 4. CDR3 length: 14 residues. Here the CDR3 reads CASSSDRGGEKLFF. DNA for the CDR3: TGTGCCAGCAGCTCGGACAGGGGTGGTGAAAAACTGTTTTTT.

The sample holds one count of this clone. The chain couples TRBV28 to TRBJ1-2, with unresolved D. This CDR3 has 14 amino acids. CDR1 is MDHEN, CDR2 SYDVKM, per germline. With 6 bases removed from V and 4 bases from J, the gap between germline ends came to 15 bases. In nucleotides, the CDR3 is TGTGCCAGCAGCCTCAGACAAGTTTCCTATGGCTACACCTTC. Translating gives CASSLRQVSYGYTF.

This clone has just one count. V and J are TRBV7-8 and TRBJ1-6; weak D call: TRBD1 (5 bases). Germline values: CDR1 SGHVS, CDR2 FQNEAQ. There are 14 residues in the CDR3. V was shortened by 1 base and J by 5 bases, with 6 bases between the two germline ends. The CDR3 sequence: CASSLGQNNSPLHF. CDR3 nucleotides: TGTGCCAGCAGCTTAGGACAGAATAATTCACCCCTCCACTTT.

V usage is TRBV19 and J usage is TRBJ2-2; no clear D gene. CDR3 length equals 15 residues. From germline, CDR1 is LNHDA and CDR2 SQIVND (reference sequence). V lost 4 bases, J lost 2 bases, and 11 bases lay in between. CDR3 coding DNA: TGTGCCAGTAGTAACACTAATTTTAACACCGGGGAGCTGTTTTTT. Protein: CASSNTNFNTGELFF.

This clone was detected a few times. The chain uses TRBV27 and TRBJ1-1, with D maybe TRBD1 (6 bases). CDR1 is MNHEY and CDR2 is SMNVEV in the germline V gene (reference sequence). Trimming stripped 5 bases from V and 2 bases from J, with 18 bases between. The CDR3 has 16 residues. The CDR3 DNA follows: TGTGCCAGCAGTAAACAGGGAGGGGGTTTCAACACTGAAGCTTTCTTT. Translation: CASSKQGGGFNTEAFF.

This chain uses TRBV6-5 with TRBJ2-7; D unresolved. The CDR3 is 15 amino acids. V shed 6 bases and J shed 3 bases, with 18 bases lying between them. Germline V gene lookup returns CDR1 MNHEY and CDR2 SVGAGI. The CDR3 is CASRVLSDPIYEQYF. For the CDR3, the DNA is TGTGCCAGCAGGGTACTATCTGACCCGATCTACGAGCAGTACTTC.

V and J are TRBV20-1 and TRBJ1-4; no clear D gene. V was pared by 3 bases and J by 11 bases, with 10 bases between. The CDR3 is 11 residues long. CDR1 and CDR2 (germline): DFQATT, SNEGSKA (reference sequence). The CDR3 loop reads CSARREDKLFF. The CDR3 nucleotides are TGCAGTGCTAGGAGGGAGGATAAACTGTTTTTT.

This chain connects TRBV28 to TRBJ2-1, with TRBD2 identical over 9 bases. This CDR3 comprises 17 residues. Germline trimming cut 2 bases from V and 5 bases from J; bases unmatched to any gene: 10. Looked up from germline, CDR1 is MDHEN and CDR2 is SYDVKM. The chain's CDR3 is CASSLALAGVTHNEQFF. CDR3 sequence (DNA): TGTGCCAGCAGTTTAGCCTTAGCGGGAGTTACGCACAATGAGCAGTTCTTC.

The table lists this clone with a few counts. This chain joins TRBV4-3 and TRBJ1-3, with D maybe TRBD1 (5 bases). V was cut by 4 bases and J by 0 bases, with 16 bases left in between. The CDR3 runs 17 residues. In germline, CDR1 is LGHNA, CDR2 YSLEER. The chain's CDR3 is CASSPGVRGSSGNTIYF. CDR3 coding DNA: TGCGCCAGCAGCCCCGGTGTTCGGGGGAGCTCTGGAAACACCATATATTTT.

The sample holds one count of this clone. V and J are TRBV6-2 or TRBV6-3 and TRBJ2-3, with 10 bases fitting TRBD2. CDR1 and CDR2 (germline): MNHEY, SVGEGT. The CDR3 extends over 17 amino acids. J lost 2 bases, V lost 4 bases, and 9 bases had no gene match. CDR3 in DNA: TGTGCCAGCAGTTCGCTTTTAACTAGCGGGACCACAGATACGCAGTATTTT. Protein product: CASSSLLTSGTTDTQYF.